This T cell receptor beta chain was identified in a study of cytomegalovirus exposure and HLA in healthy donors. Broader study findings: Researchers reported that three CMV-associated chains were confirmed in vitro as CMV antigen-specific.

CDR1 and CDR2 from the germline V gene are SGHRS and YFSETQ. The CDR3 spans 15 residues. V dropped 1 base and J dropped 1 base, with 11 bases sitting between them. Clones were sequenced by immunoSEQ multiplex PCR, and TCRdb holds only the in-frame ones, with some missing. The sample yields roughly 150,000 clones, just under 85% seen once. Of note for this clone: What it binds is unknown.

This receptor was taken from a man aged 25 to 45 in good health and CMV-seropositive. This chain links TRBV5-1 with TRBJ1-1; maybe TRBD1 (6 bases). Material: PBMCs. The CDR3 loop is CASSLSLQGNTEAFF. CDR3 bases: TGCGCCAGCAGCTTGTCTTTACAGGGGAACACTGAAGCTTTCTTT.